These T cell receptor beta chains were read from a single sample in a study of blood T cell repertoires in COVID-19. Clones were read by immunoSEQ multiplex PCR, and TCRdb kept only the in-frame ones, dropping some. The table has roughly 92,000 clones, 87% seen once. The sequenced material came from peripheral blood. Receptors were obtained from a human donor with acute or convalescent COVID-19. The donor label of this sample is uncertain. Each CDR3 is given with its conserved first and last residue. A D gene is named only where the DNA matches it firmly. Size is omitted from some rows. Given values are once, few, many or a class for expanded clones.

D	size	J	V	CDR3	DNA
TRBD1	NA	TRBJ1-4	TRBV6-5	CASRSPGTGAEKLFF	TGTGCCAGCAGATCCCCTGGGACAGGGGCTGAAAAACTGTTTTTT
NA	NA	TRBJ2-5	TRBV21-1	CASSKEGRSQYF	TGTGCCAGCAGCAAAGAGGGGCGGTCCCAGTACTTC
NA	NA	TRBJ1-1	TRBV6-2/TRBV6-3	CASSLPAGFAEAFF	TGTGCCAGCAGTTTACCGGCAGGGTTTGCTGAAGCTTTCTTT
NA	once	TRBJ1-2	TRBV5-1	CASSLAPNTNYGYTF	TGCGCCAGCAGCTTGGCCCCGAACACTAACTATGGCTACACCTTC
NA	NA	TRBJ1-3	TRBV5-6	CASSLISGSGNTIYF	TGTGCCAGCAGCTTGATTTCAGGCTCTGGAAACACCATATATTTT
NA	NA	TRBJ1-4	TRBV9	CASSPNNRDEKLFF	TGTGCCAGCAGCCCTAACAACAGGGATGAAAAACTGTTTTTT
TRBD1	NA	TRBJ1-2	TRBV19	CASSSHTTGDYGYTF	TGTGCCAGTAGTTCTCACACGACAGGGGACTATGGCTACACCTTC
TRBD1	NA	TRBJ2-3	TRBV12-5	CASGLRQGSDTQYF	TGTGCTAGTGGTTTGAGACAGGGATCAGATACGCAGTATTTT
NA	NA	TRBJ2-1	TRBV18	CASSPGGLARNEQFF	TGTGCCAGCTCACCCGGTGGCCTAGCTCGCAATGAGCAGTTCTTC
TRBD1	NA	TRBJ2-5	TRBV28	CASSPPTGGETQYF	TGTGCCAGCAGTCCCCCGACAGGGGGGGAGACCCAGTACTTC
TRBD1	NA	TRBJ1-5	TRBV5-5	CASSFWTGPSNQPQHF	TGTGCCAGCAGCTTCTGGACAGGGCCGAGCAATCAGCCCCAGCATTTT
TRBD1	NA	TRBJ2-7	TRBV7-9	CASSYSGTGIYEQYF	TGTGCCAGCAGTTATTCCGGGACAGGGATTTACGAGCAGTACTTC
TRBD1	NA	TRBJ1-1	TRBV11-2	CASKLDRGTEAFF	TGTGCCAGCAAACTGGACAGGGGAACTGAAGCTTTCTTT
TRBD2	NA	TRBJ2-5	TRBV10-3	CAISDSGVRGETQYF	TGTGCCATCAGTGATAGCGGGGTGAGGGGAGAGACCCAGTACTTC
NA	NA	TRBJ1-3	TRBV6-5	CASSLYTAYSGNTIYF	TGTGCCAGCAGTTTATACACAGCCTACTCTGGAAACACCATATATTTT
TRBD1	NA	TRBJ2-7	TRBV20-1	CSASGGTGTYEQYF	TGCAGTGCTAGTGGGGGGACAGGGACCTACGAGCAGTACTTC
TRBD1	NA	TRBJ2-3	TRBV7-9	CASSGDRGITDTQYF	TGTGCCAGCAGCGGCGACAGGGGCATCACAGATACGCAGTATTTT
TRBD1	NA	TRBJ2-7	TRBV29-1	CSVQAAGGKVAQYF	TGCAGCGTTCAAGCCGCAGGGGGCAAGGTGGCGCAGTACTTC
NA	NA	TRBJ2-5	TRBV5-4	CASRSEETQYF	TGTGCCAGCAGAAGCGAGGAGACCCAGTACTTC
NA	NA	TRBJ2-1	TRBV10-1	CASSDWWAPGVSYNEQFF	TGCGCCAGCAGTGATTGGTGGGCCCCCGGGGTCTCCTACAATGAGCAGTTCTTC
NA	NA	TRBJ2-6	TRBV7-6	CASSLETGHSGANVLTF	TGTGCCAGCAGCTTAGAGACAGGCCACTCTGGGGCCAACGTCCTGACTTTC
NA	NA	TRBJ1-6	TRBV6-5	CASRPRGSPLHF	TGTGCCAGCAGACCCAGGGGTTCACCCCTCCACTTT
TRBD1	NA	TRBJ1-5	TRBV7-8	CASSPFGTGEGQPQHF	TGTGCCAGCAGCCCCTTCGGGACAGGGGAGGGACAGCCCCAGCATTTT
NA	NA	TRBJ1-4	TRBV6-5	CASSYSMTGSNEKLFF	TGTGCCAGCAGTTACTCGATGACAGGTTCTAATGAAAAACTGTTTTTT
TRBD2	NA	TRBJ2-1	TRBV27	CASSFRALAGGNNEQFF	TGTGCCAGCAGTTTCCGGGCCCTAGCGGGGGGAAACAATGAGCAGTTCTTC
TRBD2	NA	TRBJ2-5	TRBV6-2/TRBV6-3	CASSRLAGSQETQYF	TGTGCCAGCAGCCGACTAGCGGGGAGCCAAGAGACCCAGTACTTC
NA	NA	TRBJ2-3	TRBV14	CASSQYTGGTDTQYF	TGTGCCAGCAGCCAATACACCGGGGGCACAGATACGCAGTATTTT
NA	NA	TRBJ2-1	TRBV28	CASSGGPFHEQLF	TGTGCCAGCAGCGGGGGGCCCTTCCATGAGCAGCTCTTC
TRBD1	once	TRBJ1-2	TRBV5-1	CASSLDSPRTGYGYTF	TGCGCCAGCAGCTTGGATAGCCCCCGGACAGGCTATGGCTACACCTTC
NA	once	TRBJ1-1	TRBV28	CASSTARGKREAFF	TGTGCCAGCAGCACTGCCCGAGGGAAACGAGAAGCTTTCTTT
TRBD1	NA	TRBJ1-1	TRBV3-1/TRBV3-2	CASSPRFPGQGCFGLLDTEAFF	TGTGCCAGCAGCCCAAGGTTCCCGGGACAGGGTTGTTTTGGGTTGTTAGATACTGAAGCTTTCTTT
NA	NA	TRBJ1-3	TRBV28	CASSLRDTRYNGNTIYF	TGTGCCAGCAGTTTAAGGGACACACGATACAATGGAAACACCATATATTTT
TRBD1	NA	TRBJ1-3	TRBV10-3	CAIRGQGAGNTIYF	TGTGCCATCAGGGGACAGGGGGCTGGAAACACCATATATTTT
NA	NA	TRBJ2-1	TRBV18	CASSLGDSYNEQFF	TGTGCCAGCTCCTTGGGGGACTCGTACAATGAGCAGTTCTTC
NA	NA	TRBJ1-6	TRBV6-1	CASSDRGWGSPLHF	TGTGCCAGCAGTGACAGAGGGTGGGGTTCACCCCTCCACTTT
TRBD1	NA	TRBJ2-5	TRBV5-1	CASSDPTGDQYF	TGCGCCAGCAGCGACCCCACAGGGGACCAGTACTTC
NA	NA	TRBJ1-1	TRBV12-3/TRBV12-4	CASSIGQRGEAFF	TGTGCCAGCAGTATAGGACAGAGGGGGGAAGCTTTCTTT
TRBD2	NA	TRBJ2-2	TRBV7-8	CASSLRLAGGHERGSGELFF	TGTGCCAGCAGCTTAAGACTAGCGGGGGGCCACGAAAGGGGGTCCGGGGAGCTGTTTTTT
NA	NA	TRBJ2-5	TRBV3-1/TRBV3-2	CASRTVSETQYF	TGTGCCAGCAGGACAGTTTCTGAGACCCAGTACTTC
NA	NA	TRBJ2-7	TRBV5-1	CASSPTGPLPYEQYF	TGCGCCAGCAGCCCCACAGGCCCCCTCCCCTACGAGCAGTACTTC
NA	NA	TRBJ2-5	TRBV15	CATSIVHETQYF	TGTGCCACCAGCATAGTGCACGAGACCCAGTACTTC
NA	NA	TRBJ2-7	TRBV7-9	CASSPGPQGEQYF	TGTGCCAGCAGCCCCGGGCCACAGGGCGAGCAGTACTTC
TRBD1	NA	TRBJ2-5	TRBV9	CASSVVGQVQETQYF	TGTGCCAGCAGCGTAGTGGGACAGGTCCAAGAGACCCAGTACTTC
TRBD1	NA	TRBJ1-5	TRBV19	CASRDRGNQPQHF	TGTGCCAGTAGGGACAGGGGAAATCAGCCCCAGCATTTT
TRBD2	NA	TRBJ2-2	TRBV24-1	CATSDQGLAGGPMNTGELFF	TGTGCCACCAGTGACCAGGGACTAGCGGGGGGGCCTATGAACACCGGGGAGCTGTTTTTT
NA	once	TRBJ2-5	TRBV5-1	CASSLAGGHQETQYF	TGCGCCAGCAGCTTGGCCGGGGGGCACCAAGAGACCCAGTACTTC